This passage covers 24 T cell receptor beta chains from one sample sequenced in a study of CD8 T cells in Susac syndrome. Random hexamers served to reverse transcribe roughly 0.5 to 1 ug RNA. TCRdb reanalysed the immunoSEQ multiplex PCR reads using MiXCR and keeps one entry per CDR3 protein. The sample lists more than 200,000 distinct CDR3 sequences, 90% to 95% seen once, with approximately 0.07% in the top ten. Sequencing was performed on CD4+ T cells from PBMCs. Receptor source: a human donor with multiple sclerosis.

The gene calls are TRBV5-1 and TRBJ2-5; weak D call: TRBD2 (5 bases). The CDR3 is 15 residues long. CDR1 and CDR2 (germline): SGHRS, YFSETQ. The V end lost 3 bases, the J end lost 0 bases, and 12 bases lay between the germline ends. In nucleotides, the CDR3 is TGCGCCAGCAGCTGGACTCCCAAGTACCAAGAGACCCAGTACTTC. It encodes CASSWTPKYQETQYF.

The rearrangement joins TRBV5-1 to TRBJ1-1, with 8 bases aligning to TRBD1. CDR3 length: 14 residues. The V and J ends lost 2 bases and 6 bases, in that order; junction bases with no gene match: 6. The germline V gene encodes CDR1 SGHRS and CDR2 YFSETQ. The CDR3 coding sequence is TGCGCCAGCAGCTTACAGGGGGGGAGGGCTGAAGCTTTCTTT. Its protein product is CASSLQGGRAEAFF.

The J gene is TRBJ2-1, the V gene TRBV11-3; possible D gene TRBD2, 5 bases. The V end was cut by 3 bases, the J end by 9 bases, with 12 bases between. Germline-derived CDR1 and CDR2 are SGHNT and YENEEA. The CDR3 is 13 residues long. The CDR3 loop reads CASSFPASSEQFF. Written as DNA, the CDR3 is TGTGCCAGCAGCTTCCCGGCTAGCAGTGAGCAGTTCTTC.

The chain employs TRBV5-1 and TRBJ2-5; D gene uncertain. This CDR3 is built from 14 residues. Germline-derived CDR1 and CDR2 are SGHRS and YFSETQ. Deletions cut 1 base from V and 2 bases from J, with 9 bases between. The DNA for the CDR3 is TGCGCCAGCAGCTTGAATGACGGGCAAGAGACCCAGTACTTC. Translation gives CASSLNDGQETQYF. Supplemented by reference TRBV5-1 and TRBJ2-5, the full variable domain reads KAGVTQTPRYLIKTRGQQVTLSCSPISGHRSVSWYQQTPGQGLQFLFEYFSETQRNKGNFPGRFSGRQFSNSRSEMNVSTLELGDSALYLCASSLNDGQETQYFGPGTRLLVL.

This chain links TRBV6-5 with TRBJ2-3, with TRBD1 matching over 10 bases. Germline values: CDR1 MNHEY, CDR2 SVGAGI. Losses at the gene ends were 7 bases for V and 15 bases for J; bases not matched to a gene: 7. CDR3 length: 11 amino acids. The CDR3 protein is CASTPGTGVYF. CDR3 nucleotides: TGTGCCAGCACCCCGGGGACAGGGGTCTATTTT.

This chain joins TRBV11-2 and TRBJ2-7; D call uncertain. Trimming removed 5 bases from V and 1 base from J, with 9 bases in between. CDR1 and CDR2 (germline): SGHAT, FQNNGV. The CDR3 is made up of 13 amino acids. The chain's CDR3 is CASSGRQSYEQYF. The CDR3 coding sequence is TGTGCCAGCAGCGGACGCCAATCCTACGAGCAGTACTTC.

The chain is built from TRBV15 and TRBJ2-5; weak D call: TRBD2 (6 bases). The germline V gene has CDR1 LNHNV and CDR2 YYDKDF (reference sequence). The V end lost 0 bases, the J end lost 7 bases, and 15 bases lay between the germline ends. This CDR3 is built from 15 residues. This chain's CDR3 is CATSRERASEGTQYF. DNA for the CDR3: TGTGCCACCAGCAGAGAACGAGCGTCGGAGGGGACCCAGTACTTC. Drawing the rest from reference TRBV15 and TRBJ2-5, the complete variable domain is DAMVIQNPRYQVTQFGKPVTLSCSQTLNHNVMYWYQQKSSQAPKLLFHYYDKDFNNEADTPDNFQSRRPNTSFCFLDIRSPGLGDTAMYLCATSRERASEGTQYFGPGTRLLVL.

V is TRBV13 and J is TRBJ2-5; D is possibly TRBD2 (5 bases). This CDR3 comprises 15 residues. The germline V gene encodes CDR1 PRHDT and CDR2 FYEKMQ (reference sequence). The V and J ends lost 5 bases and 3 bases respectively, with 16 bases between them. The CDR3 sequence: CASSPISEVKETQYF. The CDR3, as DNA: TGTGCCAGCAGCCCAATTAGCGAGGTGAAAGAGACCCAGTACTTC. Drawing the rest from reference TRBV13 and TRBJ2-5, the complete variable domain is AAGVIQSPRHLIKEKRETATLKCYPIPRHDTVYWYQQGPGQDPQFLISFYEKMQSDKGSIPDRFSAQQFSDYHSELNMSSLELGDSALYFCASSPISEVKETQYFGPGTRLLVL.

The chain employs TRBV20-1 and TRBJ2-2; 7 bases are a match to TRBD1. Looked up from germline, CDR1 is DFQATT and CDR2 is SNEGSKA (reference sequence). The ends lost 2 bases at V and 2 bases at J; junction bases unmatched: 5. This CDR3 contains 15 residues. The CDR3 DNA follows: TGCAGTGCTAGACCCGGGACAGCCAACACCGGGGAGCTGTTTTTT. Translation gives CSARPGTANTGELFF.

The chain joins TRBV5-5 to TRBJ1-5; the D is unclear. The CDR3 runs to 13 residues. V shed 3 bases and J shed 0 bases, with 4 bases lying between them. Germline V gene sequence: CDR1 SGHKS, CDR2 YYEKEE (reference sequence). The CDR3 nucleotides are TGTGCCAGCAGCTGGAATAGCAATCAGCCCCAGCATTTT. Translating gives CASSWNSNQPQHF.

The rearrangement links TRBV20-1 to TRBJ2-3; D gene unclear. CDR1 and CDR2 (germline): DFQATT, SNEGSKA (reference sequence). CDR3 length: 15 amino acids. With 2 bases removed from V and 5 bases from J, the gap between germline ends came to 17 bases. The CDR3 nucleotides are TGCAGTGCTAGACCGTTGTCGGCCCTGCTAGATACGCAGTATTTT. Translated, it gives CSARPLSALLDTQYF.

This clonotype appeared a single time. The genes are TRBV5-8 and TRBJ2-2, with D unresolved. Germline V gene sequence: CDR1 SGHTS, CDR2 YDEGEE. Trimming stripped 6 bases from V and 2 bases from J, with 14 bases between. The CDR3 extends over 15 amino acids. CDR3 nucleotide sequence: TGTGCCAGCATCCCTTGGAATGAAAACACCGGGGAGCTGTTTTTT. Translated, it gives CASIPWNENTGELFF.

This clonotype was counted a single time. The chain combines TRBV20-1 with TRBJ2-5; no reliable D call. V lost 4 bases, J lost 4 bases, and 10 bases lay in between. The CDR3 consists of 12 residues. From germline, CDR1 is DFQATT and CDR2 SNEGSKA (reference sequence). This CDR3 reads CSAKASSETQYF. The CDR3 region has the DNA TGCAGTGCTAAGGCGTCGTCAGAGACCCAGTACTTC.

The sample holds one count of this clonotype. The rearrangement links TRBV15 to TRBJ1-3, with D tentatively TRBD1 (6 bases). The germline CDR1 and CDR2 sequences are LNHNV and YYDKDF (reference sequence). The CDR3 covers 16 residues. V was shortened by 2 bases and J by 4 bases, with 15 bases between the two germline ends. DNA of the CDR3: TGTGCCACCAGCAGACCTCCGGCAGGGGTCGGAAACACCATATATTTT. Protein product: CATSRPPAGVGNTIYF. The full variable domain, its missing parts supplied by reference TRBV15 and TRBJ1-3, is DAMVIQNPRYQVTQFGKPVTLSCSQTLNHNVMYWYQQKSSQAPKLLFHYYDKDFNNEADTPDNFQSRRPNTSFCFLDIRSPGLGDTAMYLCATSRPPAGVGNTIYFGEGSWLTVV.

Written as DNA, the CDR3 is TGTGCCAGCAGTTTACTAGCGGGATACAATGAGCAGTTCTTC. Its translation: CASSLLAGYNEQFF. V is TRBV12-3 or TRBV12-4 and J is TRBJ2-1; 9 bases fit TRBD2. Trimming cost V 2 bases and J 4 bases; bases outside gene matches: 0. The CDR3 length is 14 residues.

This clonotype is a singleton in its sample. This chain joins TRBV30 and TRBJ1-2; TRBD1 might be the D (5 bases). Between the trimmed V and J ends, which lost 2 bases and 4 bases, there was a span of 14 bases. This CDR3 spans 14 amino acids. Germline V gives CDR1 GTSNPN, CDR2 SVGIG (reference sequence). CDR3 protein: CAWSTTGLPYGYTF. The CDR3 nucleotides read TGTGCCTGGAGTACCACAGGTCTCCCCTATGGCTACACCTTC.

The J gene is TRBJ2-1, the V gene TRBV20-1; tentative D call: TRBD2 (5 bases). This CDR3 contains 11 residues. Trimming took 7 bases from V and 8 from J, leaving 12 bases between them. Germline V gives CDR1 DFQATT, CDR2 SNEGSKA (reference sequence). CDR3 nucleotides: TGCAGTGTTAGGTTCGGGGATGAGCAGTTCTTC. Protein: CSVRFGDEQFF.

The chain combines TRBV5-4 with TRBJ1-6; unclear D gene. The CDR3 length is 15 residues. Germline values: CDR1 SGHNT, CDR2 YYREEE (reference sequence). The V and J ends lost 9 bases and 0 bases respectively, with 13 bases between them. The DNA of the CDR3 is TGTGCCACCGCCGGATCAAGCTCCTATAATTCACCCCTCCACTTT. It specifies CATAGSSSYNSPLHF.

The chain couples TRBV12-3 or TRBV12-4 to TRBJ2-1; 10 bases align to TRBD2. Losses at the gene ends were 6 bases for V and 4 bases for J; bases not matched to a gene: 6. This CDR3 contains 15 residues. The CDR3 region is CASRQAGGDYNEQFF. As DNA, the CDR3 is TGTGCCAGCAGGCAAGCGGGGGGGGATTACAATGAGCAGTTCTTC.

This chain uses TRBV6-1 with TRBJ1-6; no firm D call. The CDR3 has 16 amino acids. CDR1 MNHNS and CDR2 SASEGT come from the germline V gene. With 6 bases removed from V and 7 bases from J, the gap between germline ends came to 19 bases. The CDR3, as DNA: TGTGCCAGCAGCCCTCCGGGGAGGGTTGTCAATTCACCCCTCCACTTT. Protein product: CASSPPGRVVNSPLHF.

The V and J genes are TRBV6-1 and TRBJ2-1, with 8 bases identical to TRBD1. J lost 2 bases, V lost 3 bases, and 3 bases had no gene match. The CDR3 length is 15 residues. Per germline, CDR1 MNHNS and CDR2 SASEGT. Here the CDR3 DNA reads TGTGCCAGCAGTGAGGGGACAGGACCCTACAATGAGCAGTTCTTC. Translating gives CASSEGTGPYNEQFF.

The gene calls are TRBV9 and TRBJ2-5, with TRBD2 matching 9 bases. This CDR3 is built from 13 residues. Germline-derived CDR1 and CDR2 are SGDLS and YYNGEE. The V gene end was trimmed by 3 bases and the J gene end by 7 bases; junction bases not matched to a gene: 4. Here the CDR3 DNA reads TGTGCCAGCAGCGAGCGGGGGGCTGGGACCCAGTACTTC. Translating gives CASSERGAGTQYF.

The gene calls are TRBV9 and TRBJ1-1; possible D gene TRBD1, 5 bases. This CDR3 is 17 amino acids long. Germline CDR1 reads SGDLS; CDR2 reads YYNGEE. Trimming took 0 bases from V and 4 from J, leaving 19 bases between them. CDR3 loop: CASSVGLGEGYGTEAFF. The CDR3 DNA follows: TGTGCCAGCAGCGTAGGTCTCGGGGAGGGGTACGGCACTGAAGCTTTCTTT.

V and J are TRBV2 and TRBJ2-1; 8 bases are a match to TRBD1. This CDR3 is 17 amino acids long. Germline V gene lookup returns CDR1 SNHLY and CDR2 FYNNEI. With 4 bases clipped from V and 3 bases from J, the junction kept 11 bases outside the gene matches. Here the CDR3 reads CASSGGTGAVIYNEQFF. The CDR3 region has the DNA TGTGCCAGCAGTGGTGGGACAGGAGCGGTAATCTACAATGAGCAGTTCTTC.